The clone carrying this TCR beta chain was counted once. Its antigen is not identified. MiXCR, applied by TCRdb to the 5' RACE reads, yields one record per CDR3 protein. The table includes about 100,000 distinct CDR3 sequences, 11% detected once. The data derive from a study of T-cell memory formation after mild COVID-19. Study findings and constraints: Cross-reactive memory apparently joined, as some responding clones appeared in pre-infection memory. A second wave expanding day 15 to 37 was CD4+-biased; contracting clones were balanced.

CDR1 and CDR2 (germline): MNHEY, SMNVEV (reference sequence). There are 14 residues in the CDR3. Trimming left V 0 bases short and J 6 bases short, with 10 bases between. This sequence originates from a man aged 18 to 30 who had mild COVID-19 (a few samples of this study predate the infection). Cell type and time point are not known. This sequence joins TRBV27 and TRBJ2-3, with D tentatively TRBD1 or TRBD2 (6 bases each). The source material was PBMCs or a T cell subset sorted from them (not recorded which). The DNA of the CDR3 is TGTGCCAGCAGTTTATCGGGGGGCCTGGATACGCAGTATTTT. Translation gives CASSLSGGLDTQYF.